The 7 T cell receptor beta chains in this list originate from one sample, sequenced in a study of blood T cells in healthy people across ages. PCR was performed a second time for about 6 to 12 cycles using a sample-barcoded 5' primer and a J-beta primer mix. TCRdb called the 5' RACE reads again in MiXCR, with one record for every CDR3 protein. The sample has over 300,000 distinct CDR3 sequences, approximately 52% seen once. Sample: blood. The receptor set was obtained from a man aged 55 to 70 in good health.

V usage is TRBV4-3 and J usage is TRBJ2-1; 8 nucleotides agree with TRBD1. The length of the CDR3 is 15 residues. V shed 0 bases, J shed 8 bases, and the junction held 6 bases outside the gene matches. Germline CDR1 reads LGHNA; CDR2 reads YSLEER. Here the CDR3 DNA reads TGCGCCAGCAGCCAAGAGGAGCGACAGGGGTATGAGCAGTTCTTC. Protein product: CASSQEERQGYEQFF.

The count of this clonotype is one. The V and J genes are TRBV29-1 and TRBJ1-4; D remains ambiguous. The germline gives CDR1 SQVTM, CDR2 ANQGSEA. The CDR3 totals 14 residues. Between the trimmed V and J ends, which lost 3 bases and 4 bases, there was a span of 12 bases. CDR3 sequence reads: CSVDKGTGNEKLFF. The CDR3 DNA sequence: TGCAGCGTTGATAAGGGAACTGGTAATGAAAAACTGTTTTTT.

In this sample, this clonotype turned up a few times. This chain joins TRBV6-2 or TRBV6-3 and TRBJ2-6, with 9 positions matching TRBD1. J was trimmed by 0 bases and V by 6 bases; bases with no gene match: 6. CDR1 and CDR2 from the germline V gene are MNHEY and SVGEGT. The length of the CDR3 is 17 residues. CDR3 bases: TGTGCCAGCAGGCCGGACAGGGGAGCCTCTGGGGCCAACGTCCTGACTTTC. Translation: CASRPDRGASGANVLTF.

This chain links TRBV4-3 with TRBJ2-4, with TRBD1 matching 7 bases. CDR3 length: 15 residues. Looked up from germline, CDR1 is LGHNA and CDR2 is YSLEER. The V gene end was trimmed by 4 bases and the J gene end by 13 bases; junction bases not matched to a gene: 16. The CDR3 loop is CASSPQGVRSEEQYF. The CDR3 DNA is TGCGCCAGCAGCCCGCAGGGGGTGCGGTCGGAGGAGCAGTACTTC.

This clonotype was detected only a few times. J is TRBJ2-7 and V is TRBV29-1; 10 nucleotides line up with TRBD1. Germline CDR1 reads SQVTM; CDR2 reads ANQGSEA. J lost 0 bases, V lost 0 bases, and 5 bases had no gene match. The CDR3 spans 16 residues. The CDR3 loop is CSVEDSGTGASYEQYF. CDR3 DNA: TGCAGCGTTGAAGATTCGGGGACAGGGGCCTCCTACGAGCAGTACTTC.

This clonotype was found a few times. The genes are TRBV4-2 and TRBJ2-5; perhaps TRBD1 as D (7 bases). CDR1 and CDR2 from the germline V gene are LGHNA and YNFKEQ. CDR3 length: 14 residues. V shed 0 bases and J shed 4 bases, with 9 bases lying between them. Here the CDR3 DNA reads TGTGCCAGCAGCCAAGATCAGGGGGGAGAGACCCAGTACTTC. Protein: CASSQDQGGETQYF.

The J gene is TRBJ1-6, the V gene TRBV2; D remains ambiguous. CDR3 length: 13 residues. Germline CDR1 and CDR2: SNHLY and FYNNEI. Trimming took off 7 bases at V and 6 bases at J, with 10 bases between the two ends. The CDR3 sequence is CASKDQSNSPLHF. The CDR3 nucleotides are TGTGCCAGCAAGGACCAGTCTAATTCACCCCTCCACTTT.